Only a few counts were recorded for the clone carrying this T cell receptor beta chain. The CDR3 totals 14 residues. The V and J ends lost 5 bases and 5 bases, in that order; junction bases with no gene match: 5. This record belongs to a study of blood T cells in healthy people across ages. Then a second PCR, running about 7 to 11 cycles, was carried out with a sample-barcoded 5' primer and a J-beta primer mix. MiXCR was run by TCRdb on the 5' RACE reads, yielding one entry per CDR3 protein. Among around 1.5 million distinct CDR3 sequences listed, around two fifths were seen once. Sequenced input: blood. The TCR originated in a woman younger than 30 in good health. The chain has TRBV12-3 or TRBV12-4 and TRBJ2-5, with 10 bases that match TRBD1. DNA of the CDR3: TGTGCCAGCAGTCAGACAGGGGGCGGGGAGACCCAGTACTTC. This codes for CASSQTGGGETQYF.